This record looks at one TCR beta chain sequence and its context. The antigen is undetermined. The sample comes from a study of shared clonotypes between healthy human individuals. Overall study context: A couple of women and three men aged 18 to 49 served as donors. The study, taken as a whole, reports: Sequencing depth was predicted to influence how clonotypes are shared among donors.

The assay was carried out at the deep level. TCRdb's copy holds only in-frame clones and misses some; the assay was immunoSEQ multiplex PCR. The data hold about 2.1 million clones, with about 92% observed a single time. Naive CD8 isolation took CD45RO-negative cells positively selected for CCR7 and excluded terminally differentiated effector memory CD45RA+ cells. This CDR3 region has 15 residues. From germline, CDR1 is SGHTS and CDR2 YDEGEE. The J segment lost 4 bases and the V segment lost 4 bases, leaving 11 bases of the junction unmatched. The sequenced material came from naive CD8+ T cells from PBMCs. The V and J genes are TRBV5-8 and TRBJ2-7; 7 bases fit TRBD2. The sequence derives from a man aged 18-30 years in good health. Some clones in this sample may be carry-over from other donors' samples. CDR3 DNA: TGTGCCAGCAGCCGCGGTGGCGGGAGTGTTTACGAGCAGTACTTC. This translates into CASSRGGGSVYEQYF.